These 30 T cell receptor beta chains were all obtained from the same sample, sequenced in a study of regulatory T cells in long-lasting Graves disease. The time point: newly diagnosed GD, antithyroid drugs for less than 3 months. PBMC RNA was the source of the TCR library. Arm-PCR of CDR3 regions and iRepertoire HTBI primers were the basis on which TCR beta libraries were built. TCRdb re-derived calls from the multiplex PCR reads in MiXCR, one entry per CDR3 protein. The sample has roughly 350,000 distinct CDR3 sequences, 15% to 20% seen once. The sample was also reused in another study, on T cells in Graves' hyperthyroidism and ophthalmopathy.

The material sequenced was peripheral blood mononuclear cells (PBMCs), taken at new diagnosis, from a patient treated with antithyroid drugs. The receptors were sampled from a woman aged 18-29 years with Graves disease.

In its sample, this clonotype was seen many times. The chain joins TRBV29-1 to TRBJ1-1; unclear D gene. The CDR3 extends over 14 amino acids. V dropped 3 bases and J dropped 5 bases, with 16 bases sitting between them. CDR1 is SQVTM, CDR2 ANQGSEA, per germline. Here the CDR3 reads CSVDGLGGWTEAFF. The CDR3 DNA is TGCAGCGTTGATGGACTCGGAGGATGGACTGAAGCTTTCTTT.

At least ten counts were recorded for this clonotype. The rearrangement uses TRBV20-1 and TRBJ1-2; perhaps TRBD1 as D (6 bases). Germline loops: CDR1 DFQATT, CDR2 SNEGSKA (reference sequence). Trimming removed 3 bases from V and 7 bases from J, with 12 bases in between. The CDR3 extends over 12 amino acids. CDR3 sequence (DNA): TGCAGTGCTAGTAACAGGGTACTTGGCTACACCTTC. It codes for CSASNRVLGYTF.

A few counts support this clonotype. The chain links TRBV5-6 to TRBJ2-1; weak D call: TRBD2 (6 bases). V lost 2 bases to trimming and J lost 9 bases, with 15 bases between them. Germline CDR1 is SGHDT and CDR2 is YYEEEE. This CDR3 has 14 residues. CDR3 coding DNA: TGTGCCAGCAGCTTCAGTGCGGGGATTAGTGAGCAGTTCTTC. This gives the protein CASSFSAGISEQFF.

This clonotype showed up many times. The rearrangement joins TRBV20-1 to TRBJ2-1, with 10 bases that match TRBD2. Unmatched junction bases numbered 13, after V lost 0 bases and J lost 8 bases. This CDR3 has 17 amino acids. The germline V gene has CDR1 DFQATT and CDR2 SNEGSKA (reference sequence). The CDR3 DNA sequence: TGCAGTGCTAGAGACCACCTTCGGACTAGCGGAGGAGATGAGCAGTTCTTC. It codes for CSARDHLRTSGGDEQFF.

This clonotype was seen more than once but under ten times. This sequence may be a read error, since a much larger clone differs from it by one base. The chain recombines TRBV28 with TRBJ1-1, with unresolved D. Trimming pared 7 bases from V and 1 base from J, leaving 13 bases between. Germline V gene sequence: CDR1 MDHEN, CDR2 SYDVKM. The CDR3 is 14 residues long. This chain's CDR3 is CASTPGHWNTEAFF. CDR3 bases: TGTGCCAGCACCCCCGGGCATTGGAACACTGAAGCTTTCTTT.

This clonotype was seen a handful of times. The chain is built from TRBV20-1 and TRBJ2-7; D possibly matches TRBD1 or TRBD2 (6 bases each). The germline CDR1 and CDR2 sequences are DFQATT and SNEGSKA (reference sequence). V was pared by 0 bases and J by 6 bases, with 18 bases between. The CDR3 totals 15 residues. Here the CDR3 DNA reads TGCAGTGCTAGAGACCGAGGATCGGGGGCCCGCGAGCAGTACTTC. Amino acid sequence: CSARDRGSGAREQYF.

This clonotype was counted ten times or more. V and J are TRBV3-1 and TRBJ2-5, with D uncertain. Germline V gives CDR1 LGHDT, CDR2 YNNKEL (reference sequence). The CDR3 has 13 amino acids. The V end lost 1 base, the J end lost 5 bases, and 8 bases lay between the germline ends. The CDR3 DNA follows: TGTGCCAGCAGCCAAGTAGGACCTGAGACCCAGTACTTC. Encoded protein: CASSQVGPETQYF.

This clonotype came up many times. The genes are TRBV28 and TRBJ2-7; tentative D call: TRBD2 (6 bases). V shed 8 bases and J shed 2 bases, with 22 bases lying between them. The CDR3 has 16 amino acids. CDR1 MDHEN and CDR2 SYDVKM come from the germline V gene. CDR3 nucleotides: TGTGCCAGCGCGGCCTTGGGCGGGGATTTCGCCTACGAGCAGTACTTC. Translating gives CASAALGGDFAYEQYF.

Only a few counts were recorded for this clonotype. The chain couples TRBV27 to TRBJ1-2, with a tentative D call TRBD1 (5 bases). Trimming cost V 5 bases and J 4 bases, with 20 bases left between them. Germline loops: CDR1 MNHEY, CDR2 SMNVEV (reference sequence). This CDR3 comprises 16 residues. The CDR3 spells CASSITRDGRSYGYTF. The CDR3 bases are TGTGCCAGCAGTATTACACGGGACGGGAGGTCCTATGGCTACACCTTC.

This clonotype was seen repeatedly, ten times or more. The V gene is TRBV11-2, the J gene TRBJ2-3; D ambiguous. This CDR3 is built from 14 residues. Germline lookup yields CDR1 SGHAT and CDR2 FQNNGV. Trimming removed 5 bases from V and 4 bases from J, with 13 bases in between. The CDR3 reads CASSAAGAADTQYF. The CDR3 bases are TGTGCCAGCAGCGCGGCCGGTGCCGCAGATACGCAGTATTTT.

The table lists this clonotype with many counts. The chain recombines TRBV7-8 with TRBJ1-1, with D perhaps TRBD1 (5 bases). Trimming cost V 4 bases and J 1 base, with 10 bases left between them. Germline CDR1 reads SGHVS; CDR2 reads FQNEAQ. The CDR3 is made up of 14 amino acids. CDR3 loop: CASSSGVTNTEAFF. The CDR3 DNA reads as TGTGCCAGCAGCTCGGGGGTTACGAACACTGAAGCTTTCTTT.

The chain couples TRBV7-9 to TRBJ2-5, with a tentative D call TRBD2 (6 bases). V shed 6 bases and J shed 2 bases, with 16 bases lying between them. The CDR3 consists of 15 residues. Germline V lookup: CDR1 SEHNR, CDR2 FQNEAQ (reference sequence). CDR3 protein: CASREFREQQETQYF. The CDR3 region has the DNA TGTGCCAGCAGGGAGTTTCGGGAGCAACAAGAGACCCAGTACTTC.

This clonotype was observed a handful of times. J is TRBJ1-5 and V is TRBV19; 8 bases match TRBD1. CDR1 and CDR2 from the germline V gene are LNHDA and SQIVND (reference sequence). V was clipped by 5 bases and J by 4 bases; unmatched bases: 4. This CDR3 is built from 14 residues. CDR3: CASSVRGRNQPQHF. In nucleotides, the CDR3 is TGTGCCAGTAGTGTCAGGGGGCGAAATCAGCCCCAGCATTTT. The full variable domain, completed using reference TRBV19 and TRBJ1-5, is DGGITQSPKYLFRKEGQNVTLSCEQNLNHDAMYWYRQDPGQGLRLIYYSQIVNDFQKGDIAEGYSVSREKKESFPLTVTSAQKNPTAFYLCASSVRGRNQPQHFGDGTRLSIL.

Ten or more counts support this clonotype. The V call is TRBV6-9, the J call TRBJ2-7; D is ambiguous. The V gene lost 3 bases and the J gene lost 3 bases, with 9 bases spanning the gap. Germline CDR1 MNHGY, CDR2 SVAAGI. This CDR3 has 13 residues. The CDR3 DNA reads TGTGCCAGCAGTTACGGGCAGCACTACGAGCAGTACTTC. It specifies CASSYGQHYEQYF.

The chain joins TRBV5-1 to TRBJ2-5, with D tentatively TRBD1 (6 bases). Trimming shortened V by 4 bases and J by 2 bases, and 12 bases separated the two germline ends. CDR3 length equals 14 residues. Germline loops: CDR1 SGHRS, CDR2 YFSETQ. CDR3: CASSDTGIQETQYF. CDR3 coding DNA: TGCGCCAGCAGCGATACAGGGATTCAAGAGACCCAGTACTTC.

In its sample, this clonotype was seen a few times. The chain is built from TRBV13 and TRBJ2-2; 9 positions agree with TRBD2. Germline V gene data show CDR1 as PRHDT and CDR2 as FYEKMQ (reference sequence). CDR3 length: 14 amino acids. V was pared by 5 bases and J by 6 bases, with 4 bases of the junction left unmatched. CDR3 DNA: TGTGCCAGCAGCCGACTAGCGGTACCCGGGGAGCTGTTTTTT. This encodes CASSRLAVPGELFF.

This clonotype occurred many times. V gene TRBV6-5 combines with J gene TRBJ1-4; 8 positions match TRBD1. Germline V CDR1 and CDR2: MNHEY, SVGAGI. The CDR3 sequence is 16 residues long. J gave up 8 bases and V 2 bases, and 10 bases lay outside the gene matches. Here the CDR3 DNA reads TGTGCCAGCAGTTACCTCCGGACAGGGCCGCAGGAAAAACTGTTTTTT. Its translation: CASSYLRTGPQEKLFF.

This clonotype was seen repeatedly, ten times or more. The chain combines TRBV7-6 with TRBJ2-7; D is possibly TRBD1 (6 bases). The CDR3 has 14 residues. Trimming shortened V by 6 bases and J by 0 bases, and 12 bases separated the two germline ends. Germline V gene data show CDR1 as SGHVS and CDR2 as FNYEAQ. This CDR3 reads CASSLNRASYEQYF. In DNA form, the CDR3 reads TGTGCCAGCAGTTTAAACAGGGCCTCCTACGAGCAGTACTTC. Complete variable domain (other parts from reference TRBV7-6 and TRBJ2-7): GAGVSQSPRYKVTKRGQDVALRCDPISGHVSLYWYRQALGQGPEFLTYFNYEAQQDKSGLPNDRFSAERPEGSISTLTIQRTEQRDSAMYRCASSLNRASYEQYFGPGTRLTVT.

This clonotype was counted only a few times. This chain uses TRBV19 with TRBJ2-1; 8 bases fit TRBD1. CDR3 length equals 16 residues. The V gene end was trimmed by 5 bases and the J gene end by 3 bases; junction bases not matched to a gene: 9. The germline V gene encodes CDR1 LNHDA and CDR2 SQIVND (reference sequence). In DNA, the CDR3 is TGTGCCAGTAGTGAAGCCGGGACAGGACTCTACAATGAGCAGTTCTTC. Its translation: CASSEAGTGLYNEQFF.

The V and J genes are TRBV19 and TRBJ2-3; 11 bases agree with TRBD1. With V trimmed by 0 bases and J by 4 bases, 6 bases remained unmatched. The length of the CDR3 is 17 residues. Germline lookup yields CDR1 LNHDA and CDR2 SQIVND (reference sequence). CDR3 loop: CASSIEGQGGIADTQYF. DNA of the CDR3: TGTGCCAGTAGTATAGAGGGACAGGGGGGAATCGCAGATACGCAGTATTTT. The variable domain in full, with the rest retrieved from reference TRBV19 and TRBJ2-3, is DGGITQSPKYLFRKEGQNVTLSCEQNLNHDAMYWYRQDPGQGLRLIYYSQIVNDFQKGDIAEGYSVSREKKESFPLTVTSAQKNPTAFYLCASSIEGQGGIADTQYFGPGTRLTVL.

The chain links TRBV6-1 to TRBJ2-2; the D is unclear. Germline CDR1 MNHNS, CDR2 SASEGT. Trimming took off 6 bases at V and 6 bases at J, with 14 bases between the two ends. CDR3 length: 14 amino acids. This CDR3 is CASSFKHLPGELFF. In nucleotides, the CDR3 is TGTGCCAGCAGCTTTAAACACCTCCCCGGGGAGCTGTTTTTT.

This clonotype was recorded at least ten times. One end of the junction fails to match germline, which may point to a read error. The CDR3: CASSLGRSSYNEQFF. In DNA, the CDR3 is TGTGCCAGCAGCTTAGGGAGAAGCTCCTACAATGAGCAGTTCTTC. The chain couples TRBV5-1 to TRBJ2-1; D is possibly TRBD2 (5 bases). The CDR3 extends over 15 amino acids. Germline V gene sequence: CDR1 SGHRS, CDR2 YFSETQ.

This clonotype was detected a few times. The junction shows a germline mismatch at one end, possibly a read error. The rearrangement links TRBV7-2 to TRBJ2-7; 11 bases map to TRBD2. The V gene's germline CDR1 is SGHTA and CDR2 FQGNSA. This CDR3 has 15 residues. The chain's CDR3 is CASSLAGGFAYEQYF. The CDR3 DNA reads as TGTGCCAGCAGCCTAGCGGGGGGTTTTGCCTACGAGCAGTACTTC.

The V call is TRBV18, the J call TRBJ1-2; 10 bases align to TRBD1. There are 15 residues in the CDR3. V trimming: 0 bases; J trimming: 7 bases; junction bases outside the gene matches: 5. Germline assignment: CDR1 KGHSH and CDR2 LQKENI. CDR3 protein: CASSPPMDRGGGYTF. In DNA, the CDR3 is TGTGCCAGCTCACCACCGATGGACAGGGGGGGTGGCTACACCTTC.

A word on this clonotype: A clone one base away is much larger, so this may be a read error. V usage is TRBV6-2 or TRBV6-3 and J usage is TRBJ1-2; D is ambiguous. The ends were cut back, 5 bases at V and 4 bases at J, with 17 bases in the middle. The V gene's germline CDR1 is MNHEY and CDR2 SVGEGT. CDR3 size: 15 residues. The CDR3 loop reads CASSKAFVDGYGYTF. CDR3 in DNA: TGTGCCAGCAGTAAAGCGTTCGTAGATGGCTATGGCTACACCTTC.

This rearrangement joins TRBV7-3 to TRBJ2-1, with 12 bases fitting TRBD2. V shed 3 bases, J shed 5 bases, and the junction held 11 bases outside the gene matches. The CDR3 covers 18 residues. Germline CDR1 and CDR2: SGHTA and FQGTGA. CDR3 sequence reads: CASSLGLAGSRGDNEQFF. The CDR3 coding sequence is TGTGCCAGCAGCTTGGGACTAGCGGGTTCCAGAGGGGACAATGAGCAGTTCTTC.

The chain couples TRBV20-1 to TRBJ2-1; D possibly uses TRBD1 or TRBD2 (7 bases each). V lost 0 bases, J lost 2 bases, and 17 bases lay in between. The germline V gene encodes CDR1 DFQATT and CDR2 SNEGSKA (reference sequence). The CDR3 sequence is 17 residues long. CDR3 region: CSARDLGGQGAYNEQFF. CDR3 DNA sequence: TGCAGTGCTAGAGATTTGGGGGGGCAGGGGGCCTACAATGAGCAGTTCTTC.

This clonotype was counted between two and nine times. The chain carries TRBV6-2 or TRBV6-3 and TRBJ2-2, with TRBD1 identical over 7 bases. Trimming at V came to 6 bases and at J to 4 bases, leaving 8 bases not matched to a gene. Germline CDR1 MNHEY, CDR2 SVGEGT. The CDR3 is made up of 15 amino acids. Here the CDR3 reads CASRRGQGITGELFF. As DNA, the CDR3 is TGTGCCAGCAGGAGGGGGCAGGGGATCACCGGGGAGCTGTTTTTT.

This clonotype appeared a few times. The J gene is TRBJ1-3, the V gene TRBV5-1, with no clear D. Germline CDR1 is SGHRS and CDR2 is YFSETQ. The CDR3 covers 14 residues. V gave up 0 bases and J gave up 8 bases, with 12 bases separating them. This CDR3 is CASSLDPTADTIYF. Here the CDR3 DNA reads TGCGCCAGCAGCTTGGATCCAACAGCGGACACCATATATTTT.

This clonotype was seen many times. V gene TRBV29-1 combines with J gene TRBJ1-1; 7 bases agree with TRBD1. After removal of 6 bases from V and 1 base from J, the junction contained 2 bases not matched to a gene. There are 12 residues in the CDR3. The germline CDR1 and CDR2 sequences are SQVTM and ANQGSEA. Here the CDR3 reads CSVGQTNTEAFF. The CDR3 DNA is TGCAGCGTGGGACAGACGAACACTGAAGCTTTCTTT.